Included here is one T cell receptor (beta chain) sequence, with context. The antigen remains unidentified. The entry originates in a study of somatic mutations in cytotoxic T cells in rheumatoid arthritis. Study observations and caveats: Between rheumatoid arthritis patients and age-matched healthy controls, CD8+ T-cell clonality showed no significant difference. Age was associated with higher CD8+ clonality in rheumatoid arthritis patients, not in healthy controls.

Clones were sequenced by immunoSEQ multiplex PCR, and TCRdb holds only the in-frame ones, with some missing. The repertoire holds about 18,000 clones, with over 70% as singletons. The sequencing sample was made of CD8+ T cells sorted from blood. This receptor was identified in an adult with rheumatoid arthritis.

CDR3 in amino acids: CSVEVGSGYEQYF. The DNA for the CDR3 is TGCAGCGTTGAGGTCGGGAGTGGGTACGAGCAGTACTTC. The V call is TRBV29-1, the J call TRBJ2-7; D possibly corresponds to TRBD2 (6 bases). V gave up 3 bases and J gave up 4 bases, with 13 bases separating them. Per germline, CDR1 SQVTM and CDR2 ANQGSEA. The length of the CDR3 is 13 residues.